This section outlines one TCR beta chain sequence together with its context. Its specificity is unknown. The sample belongs to a study of vaccination and CD4 T cells after COVID-19. Trimming stripped 7 bases from V and 9 bases from J, with 16 bases between. Germline CDR1 SGHDN, CDR2 FVKESK. The CDR3 consists of 14 residues. The study sequenced cultured CD4+ T cell DNA using the Oncomine TCR Beta short-read assay. TCRdb itself ran the PCR reads through MiXCR, one entry per CDR3 protein. The sample lists 20,000 to 25,000 distinct CDR3 sequences, approximately 32% occurring once. The time point denotes: late sampling 161 to 241 days after vaccination in a few convalescent patients. The treatment is: approximately nine-day PBMC culture with coronavirus spike peptide pools or control peptides (ViraFEST assay).

This rearrangement joins TRBV14 to TRBJ1-6; D is uncertain. The source of this sequence is a human donor who had recovered from COVID-19. The sample in question was CD4+ T cells from blood, cultured in vitro, obtained about 7 months after SARS-CoV-2 vaccination. The DNA for the CDR3 is TGTGCCAGCAAGACCGGGATAGAGGGTTCACCCCTCCACTTT. It yields the protein CASKTGIEGSPLHF.